The clone carrying this TCR beta chain has a handful of counts. Its antigen is as yet unknown. These data are taken from a study of T cell repertoires in cytomegalovirus infection. TCRdb called the reads again in MiXCR, with one record for every CDR3 protein. Of 680,000 or so distinct CDR3 sequences detected, roughly a third appear once; the ten largest clones hold 15% to 20%. There are 14 residues in the CDR3. Trimming cost V 3 bases and J 5 bases; bases outside gene matches: 5. Per the germline V gene, CDR1 is MNHNS and CDR2 is SASEGT. The chain is built from TRBV6-1 and TRBJ1-1; 8 bases line up with TRBD1. This TCR derives from a human donor in good health (CMV status not recorded). Some clones in this sample may be carry-over from other donors' samples. Specimen: cultured PBMCs, collected from culture after CMV antigen stimulation. This chain's CDR3 is CASSDAGGRTEAFF. The DNA for the CDR3 is TGTGCCAGCAGTGATGCAGGGGGCCGGACTGAAGCTTTCTTT.